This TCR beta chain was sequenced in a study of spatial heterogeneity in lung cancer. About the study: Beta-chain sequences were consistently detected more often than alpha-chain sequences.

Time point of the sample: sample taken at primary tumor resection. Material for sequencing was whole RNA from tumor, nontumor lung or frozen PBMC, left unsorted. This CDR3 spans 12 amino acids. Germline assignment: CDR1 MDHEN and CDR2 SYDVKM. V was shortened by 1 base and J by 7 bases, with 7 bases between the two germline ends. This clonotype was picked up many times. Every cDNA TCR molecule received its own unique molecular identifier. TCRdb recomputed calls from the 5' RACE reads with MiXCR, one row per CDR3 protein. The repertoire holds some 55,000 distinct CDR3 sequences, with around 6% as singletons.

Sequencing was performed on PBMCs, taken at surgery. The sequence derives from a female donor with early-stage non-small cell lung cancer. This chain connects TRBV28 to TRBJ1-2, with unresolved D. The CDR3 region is CASSLSPFGYTF. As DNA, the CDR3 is TGTGCCAGCAGTTTATCTCCCTTTGGCTACACCTTC.